This T cell receptor (beta chain) was recovered during a study of T cells of healthy individuals. This clonotype turned up a few times. TCRdb reanalysed the 5' RACE reads using MiXCR and keeps one entry per CDR3 protein. The sample consists of 60,000 to 70,000 distinct CDR3 sequences, around 16% of them appearing once. The CDR3 covers 11 residues. V was pared by 8 bases and J by 1 base, with 2 bases between. Germline CDR1 reads MNHEY; CDR2 reads SVGEGT. The source is a human donor in good health. This chain connects TRBV6-2 or TRBV6-3 to TRBJ2-2; D gene uncertain. The CDR3: CASGNTGELFF. The CDR3 region has the DNA TGTGCCAGCGGGAACACCGGGGAGCTGTTTTTT.